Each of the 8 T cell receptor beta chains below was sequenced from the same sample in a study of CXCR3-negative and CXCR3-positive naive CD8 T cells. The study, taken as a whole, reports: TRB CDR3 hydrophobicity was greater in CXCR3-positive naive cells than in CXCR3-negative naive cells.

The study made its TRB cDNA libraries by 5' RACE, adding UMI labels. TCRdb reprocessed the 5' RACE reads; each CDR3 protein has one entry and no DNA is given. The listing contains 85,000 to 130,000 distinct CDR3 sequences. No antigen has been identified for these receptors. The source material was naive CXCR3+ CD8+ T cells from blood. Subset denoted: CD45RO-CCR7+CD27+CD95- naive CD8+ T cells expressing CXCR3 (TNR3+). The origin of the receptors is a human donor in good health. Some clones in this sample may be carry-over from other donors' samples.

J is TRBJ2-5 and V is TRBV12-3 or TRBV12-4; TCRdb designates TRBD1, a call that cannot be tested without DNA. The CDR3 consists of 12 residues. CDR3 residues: CASSRDGETQYF.

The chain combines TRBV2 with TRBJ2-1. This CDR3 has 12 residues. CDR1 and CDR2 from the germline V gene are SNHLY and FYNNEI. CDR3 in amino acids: CASSGANNEQFF.

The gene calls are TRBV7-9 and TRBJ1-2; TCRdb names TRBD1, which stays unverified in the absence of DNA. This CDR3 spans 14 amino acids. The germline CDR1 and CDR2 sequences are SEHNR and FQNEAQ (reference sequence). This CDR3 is CASSHPSTGYGYTF. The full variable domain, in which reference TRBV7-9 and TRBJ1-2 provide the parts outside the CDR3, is DTGVSQNPRHKITKRGQNVTFRCDPISEHNRLYWYRQTLGQGPEFLTYFQNEAQLEKSRLLSDRFSAERPKGSFSTLEIQRTEQGDSAMYLCASSHPSTGYGYTFGSGTRLTVV.

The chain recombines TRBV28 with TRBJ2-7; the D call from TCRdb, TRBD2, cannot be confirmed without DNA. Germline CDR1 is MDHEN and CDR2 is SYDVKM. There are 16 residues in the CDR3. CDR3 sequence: CASSLSSGTRAYEQYF.

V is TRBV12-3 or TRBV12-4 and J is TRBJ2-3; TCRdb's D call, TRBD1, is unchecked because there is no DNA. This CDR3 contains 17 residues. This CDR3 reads CASRGTEPRFRLDTQYF.

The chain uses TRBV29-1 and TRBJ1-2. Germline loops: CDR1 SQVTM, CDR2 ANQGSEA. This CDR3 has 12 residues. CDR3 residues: CSVDDRMDGYTF.

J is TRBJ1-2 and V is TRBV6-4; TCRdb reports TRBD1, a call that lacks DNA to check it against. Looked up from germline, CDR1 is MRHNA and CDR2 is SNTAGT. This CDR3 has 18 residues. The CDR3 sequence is CASPSLPDRGSWSYGYTF.

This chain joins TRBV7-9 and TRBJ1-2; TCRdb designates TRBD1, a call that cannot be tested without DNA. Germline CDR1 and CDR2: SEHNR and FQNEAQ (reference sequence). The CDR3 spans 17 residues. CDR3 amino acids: CASSLAPGGASNYGYTF.